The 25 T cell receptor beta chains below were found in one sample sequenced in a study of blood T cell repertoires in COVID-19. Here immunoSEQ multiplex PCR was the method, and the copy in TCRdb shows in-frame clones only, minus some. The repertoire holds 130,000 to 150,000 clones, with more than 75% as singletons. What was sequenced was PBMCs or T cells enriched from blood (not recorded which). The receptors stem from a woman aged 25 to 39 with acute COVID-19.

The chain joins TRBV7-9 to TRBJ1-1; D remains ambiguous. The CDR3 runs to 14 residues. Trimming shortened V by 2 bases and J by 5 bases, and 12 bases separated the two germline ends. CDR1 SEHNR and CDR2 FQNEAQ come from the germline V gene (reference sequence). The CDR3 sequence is CASSLSFGETEAFF. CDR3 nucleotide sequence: TGTGCCAGCAGCTTATCCTTTGGGGAGACTGAAGCTTTCTTT. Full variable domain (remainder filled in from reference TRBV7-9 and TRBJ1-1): DTGVSQNPRHKITKRGQNVTFRCDPISEHNRLYWYRQTLGQGPEFLTYFQNEAQLEKSRLLSDRFSAERPKGSFSTLEIQRTEQGDSAMYLCASSLSFGETEAFFGQGTRLTVV.

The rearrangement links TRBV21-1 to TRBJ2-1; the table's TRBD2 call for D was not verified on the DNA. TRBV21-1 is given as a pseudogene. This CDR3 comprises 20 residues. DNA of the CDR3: TGTGCCAGCAGCAAAAAAGAGCGTGGACTAGCGGGAGGTCAGAACAATGAGCAGTTCTTC. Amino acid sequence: CASSKKERGLAGGQNNEQFF.

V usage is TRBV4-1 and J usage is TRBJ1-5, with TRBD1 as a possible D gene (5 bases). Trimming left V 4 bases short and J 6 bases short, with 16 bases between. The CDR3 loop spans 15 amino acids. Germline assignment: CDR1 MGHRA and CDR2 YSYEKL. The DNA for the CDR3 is TGCGCCAGCAGCCCCACCTGGGGGGTGGTTCAGCCCCAGCATTTT. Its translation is CASSPTWGVVQPQHF.

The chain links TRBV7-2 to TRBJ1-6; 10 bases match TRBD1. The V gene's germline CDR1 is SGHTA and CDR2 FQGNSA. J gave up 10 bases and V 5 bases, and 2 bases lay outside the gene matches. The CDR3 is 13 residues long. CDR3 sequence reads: CASSRDRGSPLHF. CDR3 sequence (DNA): TGTGCCAGCAGCCGGGACAGGGGCTCACCCCTCCACTTT.

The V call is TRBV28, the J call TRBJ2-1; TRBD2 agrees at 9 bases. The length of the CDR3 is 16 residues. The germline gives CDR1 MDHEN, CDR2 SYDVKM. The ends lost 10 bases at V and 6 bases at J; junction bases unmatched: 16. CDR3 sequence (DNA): TGTGCCACCACGCCCGGGGAGCGGGAGGTTTTCAATGAGCAGTTCTTC. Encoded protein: CATTPGEREVFNEQFF.

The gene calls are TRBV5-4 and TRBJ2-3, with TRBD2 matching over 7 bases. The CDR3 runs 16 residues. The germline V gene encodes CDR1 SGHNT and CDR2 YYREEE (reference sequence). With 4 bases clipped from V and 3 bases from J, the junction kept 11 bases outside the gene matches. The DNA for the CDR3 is TGTGCCAGCAGCGAGAACCCCAGCGGGATGACAGATACGCAGTATTTT. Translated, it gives CASSENPSGMTDTQYF.

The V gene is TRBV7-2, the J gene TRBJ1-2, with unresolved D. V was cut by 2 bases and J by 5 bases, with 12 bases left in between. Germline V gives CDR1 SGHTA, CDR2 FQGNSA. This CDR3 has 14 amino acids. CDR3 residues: CASSLRTEGYGYTF. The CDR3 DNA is TGTGCCAGCAGCTTAAGGACGGAGGGATATGGCTACACCTTC.

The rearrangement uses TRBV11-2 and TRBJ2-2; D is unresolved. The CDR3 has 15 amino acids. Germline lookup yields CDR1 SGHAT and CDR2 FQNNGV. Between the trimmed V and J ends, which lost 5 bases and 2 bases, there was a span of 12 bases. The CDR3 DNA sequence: TGTGCCAGCAGCCGATCCCGAGTAAACACCGGGGAGCTGTTTTTT. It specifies CASSRSRVNTGELFF.

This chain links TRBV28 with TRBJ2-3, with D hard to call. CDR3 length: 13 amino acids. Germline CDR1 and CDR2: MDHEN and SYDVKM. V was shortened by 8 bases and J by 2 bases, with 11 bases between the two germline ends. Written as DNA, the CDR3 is TGTGCCAGCTCCTCGTTCTCCACAGATACGCAGTATTTT. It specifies CASSSFSTDTQYF. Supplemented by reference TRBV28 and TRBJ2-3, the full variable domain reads DVKVTQSSRYLVKRTGEKVFLECVQDMDHENMFWYRQDPGLGLRLIYFSYDVKMKEKGDIPEGYSVSREKKERFSLILESASTNQTSMYLCASSSFSTDTQYFGPGTRLTVL.

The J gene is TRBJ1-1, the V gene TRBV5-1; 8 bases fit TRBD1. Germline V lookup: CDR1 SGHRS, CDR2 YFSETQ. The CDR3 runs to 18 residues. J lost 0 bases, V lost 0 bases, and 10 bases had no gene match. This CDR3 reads CASSLAQHGTGMNTEAFF. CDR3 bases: TGCGCCAGCAGCTTGGCGCAACACGGGACAGGTATGAACACTGAAGCTTTCTTT.

The DNA for the CDR3 is TGTGCCAGCAGTGGCCCTAGGGGGGGCGCTTATAATGAGCAGTTCTTC. Translation: CASSGPRGGAYNEQFF. The rearrangement uses TRBV25-1 and TRBJ2-1; tentative D call: TRBD2 (7 bases). This CDR3 has 16 amino acids. V dropped 4 bases and J dropped 7 bases, with 20 bases sitting between them. Germline lookup yields CDR1 MGHDK and CDR2 SYGVNS.

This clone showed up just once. The DNA of the CDR3 is TGTGCCAGCAGCTTAGTCGACAGCCCGCAAACCTACAATGAGCAGTTCTTC. This encodes CASSLVDSPQTYNEQFF. The chain is built from TRBV7-2 and TRBJ2-1; D is possibly TRBD1 (5 bases). Trimming removed 1 base at V and 2 bases at J, with 15 bases between. Germline CDR1 and CDR2: SGHTA and FQGNSA. This CDR3 has 17 amino acids.

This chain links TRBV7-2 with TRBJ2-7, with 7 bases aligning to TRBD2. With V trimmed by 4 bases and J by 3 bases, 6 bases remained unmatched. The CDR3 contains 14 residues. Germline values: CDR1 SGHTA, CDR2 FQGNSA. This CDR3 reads CASSSGRERYEQYF. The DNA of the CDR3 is TGTGCCAGCAGCTCAGGGAGGGAACGCTACGAGCAGTACTTC. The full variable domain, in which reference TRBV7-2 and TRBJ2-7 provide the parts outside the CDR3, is GAGVSQSPSNKVTEKGKDVELRCDPISGHTALYWYRQSLGQGLEFLIYFQGNSAPDKSGLPSDRFSAERTGGSVSTLTIQRTQQEDSAVYLCASSSGRERYEQYFGPGTRLTVT.

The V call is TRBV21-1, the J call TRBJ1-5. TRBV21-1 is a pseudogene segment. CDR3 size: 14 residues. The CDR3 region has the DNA TGTGCCAGCCCCCGGGAGGGGTCGGATCAGCCCCAGCATTTT. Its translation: CASPREGSDQPQHF.

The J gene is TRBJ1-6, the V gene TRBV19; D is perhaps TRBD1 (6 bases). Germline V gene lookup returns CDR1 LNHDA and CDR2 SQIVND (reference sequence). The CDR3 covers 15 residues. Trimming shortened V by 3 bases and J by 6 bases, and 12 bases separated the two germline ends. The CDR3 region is CASSIAGEGNSPLHF. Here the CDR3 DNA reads TGTGCCAGTAGTATTGCAGGGGAAGGTAATTCACCCCTCCACTTT.

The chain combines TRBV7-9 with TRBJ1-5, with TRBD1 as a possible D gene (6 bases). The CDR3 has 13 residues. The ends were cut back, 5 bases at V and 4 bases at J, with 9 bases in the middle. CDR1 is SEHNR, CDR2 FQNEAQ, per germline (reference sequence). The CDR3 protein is CASSQQGNQPQHF. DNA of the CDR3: TGTGCCAGCAGCCAGCAGGGGAATCAGCCCCAGCATTTT.

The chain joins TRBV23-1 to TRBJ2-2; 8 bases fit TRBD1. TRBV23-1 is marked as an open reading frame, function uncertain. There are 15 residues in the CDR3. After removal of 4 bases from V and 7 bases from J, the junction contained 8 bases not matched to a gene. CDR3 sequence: CASSRYQGADGELFF. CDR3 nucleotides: TGCGCCAGCAGTCGGTATCAGGGGGCGGACGGGGAGCTGTTTTTT.

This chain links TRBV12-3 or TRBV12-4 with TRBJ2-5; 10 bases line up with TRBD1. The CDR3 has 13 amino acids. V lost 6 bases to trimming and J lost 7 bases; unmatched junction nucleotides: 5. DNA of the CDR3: TGTGCCAGCAGCAAAGGGGACAGGGGGACCCAGTACTTC. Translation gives CASSKGDRGTQYF.

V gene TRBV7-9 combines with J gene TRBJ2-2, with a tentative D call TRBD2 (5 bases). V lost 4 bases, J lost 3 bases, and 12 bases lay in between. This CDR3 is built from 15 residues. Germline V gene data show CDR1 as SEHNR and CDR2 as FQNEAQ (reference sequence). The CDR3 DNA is TGTGCCAGCAGCTCTCGGAGCGGCGACACCGGGGAGCTGTTTTTT. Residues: CASSSRSGDTGELFF.

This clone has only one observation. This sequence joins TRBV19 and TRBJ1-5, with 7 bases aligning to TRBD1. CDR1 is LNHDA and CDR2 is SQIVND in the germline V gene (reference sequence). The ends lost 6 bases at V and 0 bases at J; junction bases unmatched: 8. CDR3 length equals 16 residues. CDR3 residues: CASSPRTGGSNQPQHF. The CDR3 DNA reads TGTGCCAGTAGCCCTAGGACAGGAGGTAGCAATCAGCCCCAGCATTTT.

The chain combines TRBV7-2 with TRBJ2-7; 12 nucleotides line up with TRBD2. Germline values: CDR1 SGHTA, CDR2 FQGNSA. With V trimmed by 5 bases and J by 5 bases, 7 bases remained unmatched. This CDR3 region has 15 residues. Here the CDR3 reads CASSRGLAGNNEQYF. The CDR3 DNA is TGTGCCAGCAGCCGCGGACTAGCGGGAAACAACGAGCAGTACTTC.

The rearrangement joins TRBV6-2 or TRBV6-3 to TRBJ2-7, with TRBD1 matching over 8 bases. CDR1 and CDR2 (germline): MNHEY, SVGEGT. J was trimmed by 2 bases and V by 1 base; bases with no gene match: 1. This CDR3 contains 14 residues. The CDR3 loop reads CASSYWTGPYEQYF. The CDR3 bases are TGTGCCAGCAGTTACTGGACAGGGCCCTACGAGCAGTACTTC.

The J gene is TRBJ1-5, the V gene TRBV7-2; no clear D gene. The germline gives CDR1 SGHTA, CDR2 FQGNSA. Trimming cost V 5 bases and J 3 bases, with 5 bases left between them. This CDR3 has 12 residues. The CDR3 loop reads CASSPFNQPQHF. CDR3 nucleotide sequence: TGTGCCAGCAGCCCATTCAATCAGCCCCAGCATTTT.

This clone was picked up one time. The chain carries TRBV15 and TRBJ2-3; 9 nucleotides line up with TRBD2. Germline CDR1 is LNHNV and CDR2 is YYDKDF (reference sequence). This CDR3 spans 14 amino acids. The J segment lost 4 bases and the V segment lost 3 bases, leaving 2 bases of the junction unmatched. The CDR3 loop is CATSRTSGADTQYF. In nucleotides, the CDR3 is TGTGCCACCAGCAGGACTAGCGGTGCAGATACGCAGTATTTT.

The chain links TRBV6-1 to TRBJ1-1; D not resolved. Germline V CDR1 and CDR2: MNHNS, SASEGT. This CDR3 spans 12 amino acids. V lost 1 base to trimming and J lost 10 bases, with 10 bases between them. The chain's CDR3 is CASSEGEVRAFF. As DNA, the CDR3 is TGTGCCAGCAGTGAAGGAGAGGTGAGAGCTTTCTTT.